Reported below is one T cell receptor (beta chain). Antigen specificity is unknown. The data derive from a study of T-cell memory formation after mild COVID-19. Study summary: For the most part, TCR clusters were specific to one donor. General observations from the study: Certain responding clones were present in pre-infection memory, suggesting participation of cross-reactive memory. Nothing confirmed that second-wave clones peaking on day 37 were specific for SARS-CoV-2.

The CDR3 length is 13 residues. Between the trimmed V and J ends, which lost 3 bases and 5 bases, there was a span of 8 bases. Germline V gene sequence: CDR1 SEHNR, CDR2 FQNEAQ (reference sequence). TCRdb processed the 5' RACE reads anew with MiXCR; each CDR3 protein has one entry. The sample yields a few hundred thousand distinct CDR3 sequences, 20% to 25% seen once. This sequence was found in an adult woman who had mild COVID-19 (a few samples of this study predate the infection). Cell type and time point are not known. The chain links TRBV7-9 to TRBJ2-1; D unresolved. Sequencing was done on a sample of PBMCs or a T cell subset sorted from them (not recorded which). The chain's CDR3 is CASSFPAHNEQFF. The CDR3 nucleotides are TGTGCCAGCAGCTTCCCCGCCCACAATGAGCAGTTCTTC.